This T cell receptor (beta chain) was retrieved from a study of shared clonotypes between healthy human individuals. Study as a whole: CD4 naive and memory got three plates each, CD8 naive two, CD8 memory one.

This CDR3 comprises 18 residues. Per the germline V gene, CDR1 is SGHRS and CDR2 is YFSETQ. V shed 5 bases, J shed 0 bases, and the junction held 11 bases outside the gene matches. Each sorted subset replicate got 200 ng genomic DNA, tens of thousands of genomes. The assay was immunoSEQ multiplex PCR, and TCRdb's table has in-frame clones only and misses some. In the table there are fewer than 1.6 million clones, roughly 98.5% of which are singletons. The receptor comes from a man younger than 45 in good health. Sample: naive CD4+ T cells sorted from blood. Stated subset: CD45RA+ positively selected. The genes are TRBV5-1 and TRBJ2-6; TRBD2 agrees at 7 bases. CDR3 sequence: CASRREGDTYSGANVLTF. The CDR3 DNA sequence: TGCGCCAGCAGGAGGGAGGGTGATACGTACTCTGGGGCCAACGTCCTGACTTTC. The variable domain in full, with the rest retrieved from reference TRBV5-1 and TRBJ2-6, is KAGVTQTPRYLIKTRGQQVTLSCSPISGHRSVSWYQQTPGQGLQFLFEYFSETQRNKGNFPGRFSGRQFSNSRSEMNVSTLELGDSALYLCASRREGDTYSGANVLTFGAGSRLTVL.